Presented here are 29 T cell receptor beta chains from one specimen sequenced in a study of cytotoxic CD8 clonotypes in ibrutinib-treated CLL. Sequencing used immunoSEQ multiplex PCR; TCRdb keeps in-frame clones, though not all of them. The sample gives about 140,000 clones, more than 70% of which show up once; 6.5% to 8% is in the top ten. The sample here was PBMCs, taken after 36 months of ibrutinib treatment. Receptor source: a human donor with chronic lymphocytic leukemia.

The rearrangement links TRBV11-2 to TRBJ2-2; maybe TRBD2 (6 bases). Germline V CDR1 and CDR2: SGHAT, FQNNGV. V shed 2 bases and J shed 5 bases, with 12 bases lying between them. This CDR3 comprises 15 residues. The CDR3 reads CASSLPGVATGELFF. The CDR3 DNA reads TGTGCCAGCAGCTTACCGGGAGTAGCAACCGGGGAGCTGTTTTTT. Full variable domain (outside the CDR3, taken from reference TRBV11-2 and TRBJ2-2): EAGVAQSPRYKIIEKRQSVAFWCNPISGHATLYWYQQILGQGPKLLIQFQNNGVVDDSQLPKDRFSAERLKGVDSTLKIQPAKLEDSAVYLCASSLPGVATGELFFGEGSRLTVL.

In DNA form, the CDR3 reads TGTGCCACCAGCAGGGACAAGAACTATGGCTACACCTTC. Residues: CATSRDKNYGYTF. The chain is built from TRBV15 and TRBJ1-2; tentative D call: TRBD1 (5 bases). Trimming removed 3 bases from V and 2 bases from J, with 7 bases in between. In germline, CDR1 is LNHNV, CDR2 YYDKDF (reference sequence). The CDR3 has 13 residues.

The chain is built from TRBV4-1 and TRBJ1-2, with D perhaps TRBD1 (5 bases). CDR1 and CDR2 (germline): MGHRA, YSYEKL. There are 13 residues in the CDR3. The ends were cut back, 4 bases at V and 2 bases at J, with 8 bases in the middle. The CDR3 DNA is TGCGCCAGCAGCCCACGACAGAACTATGGCTACACCTTC. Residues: CASSPRQNYGYTF.

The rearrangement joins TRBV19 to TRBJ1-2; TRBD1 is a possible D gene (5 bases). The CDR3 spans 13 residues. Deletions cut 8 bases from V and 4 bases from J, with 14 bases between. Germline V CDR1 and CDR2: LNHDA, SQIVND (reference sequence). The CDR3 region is CASEMRGGYGYTF. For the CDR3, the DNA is TGTGCCAGTGAGATGAGGGGAGGCTATGGCTACACCTTC.

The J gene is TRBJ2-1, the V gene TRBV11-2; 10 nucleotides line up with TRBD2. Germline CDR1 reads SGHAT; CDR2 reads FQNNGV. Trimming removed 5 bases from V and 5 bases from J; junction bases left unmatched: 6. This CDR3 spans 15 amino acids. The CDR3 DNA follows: TGTGCCAGCAGCATTAGCGGGGGGTTGAACAATGAGCAGTTCTTC. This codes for CASSISGGLNNEQFF.

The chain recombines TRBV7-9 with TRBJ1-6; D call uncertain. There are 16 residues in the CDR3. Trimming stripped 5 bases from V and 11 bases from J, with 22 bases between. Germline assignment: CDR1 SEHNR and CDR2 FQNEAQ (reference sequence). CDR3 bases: TGTGCCAGCAGCCACTCCCGCGCAGCGCTCCGGCCACCCCTCCACTTT. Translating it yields CASSHSRAALRPPLHF.

CDR3 protein: CAISSTGTRSTGELFF. CDR3 nucleotide sequence: TGTGCCATCAGTTCTACCGGGACTAGAAGCACCGGGGAGCTGTTTTTT. The chain employs TRBV10-3 and TRBJ2-2, with TRBD2 identical over 8 bases. V was pared by 5 bases and J by 4 bases, with 9 bases of the junction left unmatched. CDR3 length: 16 residues. The germline V gene has CDR1 ENHRY and CDR2 SYGVKD.

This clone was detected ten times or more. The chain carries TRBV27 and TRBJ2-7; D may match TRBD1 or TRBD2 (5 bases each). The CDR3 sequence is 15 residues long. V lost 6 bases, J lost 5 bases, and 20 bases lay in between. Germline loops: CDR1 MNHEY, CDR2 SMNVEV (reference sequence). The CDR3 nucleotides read TGTGCCAGCAGCCTAATAGGGGTGCTTAGCGACGAGCAGTACTTC. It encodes CASSLIGVLSDEQYF.

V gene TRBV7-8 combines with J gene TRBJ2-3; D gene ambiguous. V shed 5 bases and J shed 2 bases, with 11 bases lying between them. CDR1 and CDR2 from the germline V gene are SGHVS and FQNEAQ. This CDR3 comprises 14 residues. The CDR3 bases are TGTGCCAGCAGCCCAAAGATATCCACAGATACGCAGTATTTT. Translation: CASSPKISTDTQYF.

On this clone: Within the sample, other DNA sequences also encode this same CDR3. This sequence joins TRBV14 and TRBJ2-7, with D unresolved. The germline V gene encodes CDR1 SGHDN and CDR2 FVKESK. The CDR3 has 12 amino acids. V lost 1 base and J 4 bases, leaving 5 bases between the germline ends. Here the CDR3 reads CASSQVSYEQYF. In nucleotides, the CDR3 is TGTGCCAGCAGCCAAGTCAGTTACGAGCAGTACTTC.

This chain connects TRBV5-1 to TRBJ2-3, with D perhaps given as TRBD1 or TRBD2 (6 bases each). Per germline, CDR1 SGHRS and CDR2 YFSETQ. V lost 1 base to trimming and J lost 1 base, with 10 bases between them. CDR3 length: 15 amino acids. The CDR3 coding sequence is TGCGCCAGCAGCTTGCCGGGGGCCGGCACAGATACGCAGTATTTT. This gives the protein CASSLPGAGTDTQYF.

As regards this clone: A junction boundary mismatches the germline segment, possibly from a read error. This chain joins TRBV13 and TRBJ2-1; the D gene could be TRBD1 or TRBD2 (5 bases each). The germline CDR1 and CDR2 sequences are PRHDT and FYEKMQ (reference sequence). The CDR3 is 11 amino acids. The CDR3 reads CASSVGEEQFF. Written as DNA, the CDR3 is TGTGCCAGCAGCGTAGGGGAGGAGCAGTTCTTC.

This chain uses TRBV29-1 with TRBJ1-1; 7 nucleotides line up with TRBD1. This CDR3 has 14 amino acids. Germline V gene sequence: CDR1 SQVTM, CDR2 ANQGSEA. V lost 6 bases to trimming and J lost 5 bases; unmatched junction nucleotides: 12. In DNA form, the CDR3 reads TGCAGCGTCTCCCCCGGGACAGCCTTTACTGAAGCTTTCTTT. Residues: CSVSPGTAFTEAFF.

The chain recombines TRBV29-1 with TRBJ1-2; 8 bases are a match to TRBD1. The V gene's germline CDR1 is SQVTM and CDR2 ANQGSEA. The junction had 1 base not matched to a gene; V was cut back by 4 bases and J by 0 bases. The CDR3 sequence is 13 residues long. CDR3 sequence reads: CSVAGQANYGYTF. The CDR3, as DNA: TGCAGCGTTGCGGGACAGGCTAACTATGGCTACACCTTC.

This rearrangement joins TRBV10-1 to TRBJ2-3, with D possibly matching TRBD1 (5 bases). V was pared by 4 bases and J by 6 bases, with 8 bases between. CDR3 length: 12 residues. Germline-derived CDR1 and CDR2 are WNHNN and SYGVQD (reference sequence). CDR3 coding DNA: TGCGCCAGCAGTGGCCACAGGGATACGCAGTATTTT. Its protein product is CASSGHRDTQYF.

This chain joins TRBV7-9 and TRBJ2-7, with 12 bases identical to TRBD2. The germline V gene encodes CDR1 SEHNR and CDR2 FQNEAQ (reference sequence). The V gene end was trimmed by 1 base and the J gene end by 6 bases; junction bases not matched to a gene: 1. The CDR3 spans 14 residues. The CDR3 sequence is CASSLGLAGAEQYF. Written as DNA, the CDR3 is TGTGCCAGCAGCTTAGGACTAGCGGGAGCCGAGCAGTACTTC. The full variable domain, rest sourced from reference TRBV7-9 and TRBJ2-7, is DTGVSQNPRHKITKRGQNVTFRCDPISEHNRLYWYRQTLGQGPEFLTYFQNEAQLEKSRLLSDRFSAERPKGSFSTLEIQRTEQGDSAMYLCASSLGLAGAEQYFGPGTRLTVT.

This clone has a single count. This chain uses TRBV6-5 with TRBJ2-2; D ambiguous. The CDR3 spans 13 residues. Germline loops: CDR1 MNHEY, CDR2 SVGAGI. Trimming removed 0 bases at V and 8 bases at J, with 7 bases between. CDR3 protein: CASSYSGLGELFF. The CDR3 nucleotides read TGTGCCAGCAGTTACTCTGGTCTGGGGGAGCTGTTTTTT.

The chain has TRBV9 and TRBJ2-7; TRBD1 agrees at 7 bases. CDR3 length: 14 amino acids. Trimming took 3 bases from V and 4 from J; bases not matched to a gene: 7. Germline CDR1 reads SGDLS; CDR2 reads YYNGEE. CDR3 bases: TGTGCCAGCAGCGCAGGGGGACCCGGGTACGAGCAGTACTTC. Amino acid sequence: CASSAGGPGYEQYF.

The CDR3, as DNA: TGTGCCAGTAGCCGACTAGCGGGAGGCACCACAGATACGCAGTATTTT. Its protein is CASSRLAGGTTDTQYF. The genes are TRBV19 and TRBJ2-3; 13 nucleotides line up with TRBD2. CDR3 size: 16 residues. Trimming at V came to 6 bases and at J to 2 bases, leaving 5 bases not matched to a gene. The germline CDR1 and CDR2 sequences are LNHDA and SQIVND (reference sequence).

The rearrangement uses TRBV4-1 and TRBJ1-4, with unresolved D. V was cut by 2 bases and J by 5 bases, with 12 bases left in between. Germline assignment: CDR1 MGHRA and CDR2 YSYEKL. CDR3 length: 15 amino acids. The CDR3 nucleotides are TGCGCCAGCAGCCAATTCGACAAGAGAAATGAAAAACTGTTTTTT. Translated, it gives CASSQFDKRNEKLFF.

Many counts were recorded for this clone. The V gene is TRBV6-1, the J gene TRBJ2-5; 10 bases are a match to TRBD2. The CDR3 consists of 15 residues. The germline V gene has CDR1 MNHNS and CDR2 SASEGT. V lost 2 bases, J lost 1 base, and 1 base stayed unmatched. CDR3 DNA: TGTGCCAGCAGTGAACTAGCGGGGGTCCAAGAGACCCAGTACTTC. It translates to CASSELAGVQETQYF.

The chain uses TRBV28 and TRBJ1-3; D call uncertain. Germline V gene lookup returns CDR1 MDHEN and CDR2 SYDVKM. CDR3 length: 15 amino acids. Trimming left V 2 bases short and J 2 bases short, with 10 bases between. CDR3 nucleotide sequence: TGTGCCAGCAGTTTACCGACTGTCCCTGGAAACACCATATATTTT. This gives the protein CASSLPTVPGNTIYF.

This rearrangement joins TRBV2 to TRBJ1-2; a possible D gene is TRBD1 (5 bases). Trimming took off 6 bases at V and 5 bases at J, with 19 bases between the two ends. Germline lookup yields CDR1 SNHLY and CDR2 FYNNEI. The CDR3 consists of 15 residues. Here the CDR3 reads CASSRDGSLGYGYTF. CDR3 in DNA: TGTGCCAGCAGCCGGGACGGCTCCCTGGGGTATGGCTACACCTTC.

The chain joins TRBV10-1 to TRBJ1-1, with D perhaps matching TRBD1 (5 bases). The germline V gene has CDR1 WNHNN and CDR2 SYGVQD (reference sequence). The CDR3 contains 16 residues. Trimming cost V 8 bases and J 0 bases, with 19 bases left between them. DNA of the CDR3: TGCGCCAGCGAAAAGGGACGGATGAACATGAACACTGAAGCTTTCTTT. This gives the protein CASEKGRMNMNTEAFF.

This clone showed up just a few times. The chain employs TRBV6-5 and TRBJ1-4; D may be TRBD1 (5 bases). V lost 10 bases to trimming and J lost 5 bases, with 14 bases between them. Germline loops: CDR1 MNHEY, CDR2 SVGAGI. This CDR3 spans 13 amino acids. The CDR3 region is CATLGTENEKLFF. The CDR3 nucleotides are TGTGCCACCCTCGGGACTGAGAATGAAAAACTGTTTTTT.

CDR3 in amino acids: CASSLTETQYF. In DNA form, the CDR3 reads TGTGCCAGCAGCTTAACAGAGACCCAGTACTTC. The chain has TRBV13 and TRBJ2-5, with D uncertain. Trimming pared 2 bases from V and 4 bases from J, leaving 2 bases between. CDR3 size: 11 residues. Germline loops: CDR1 PRHDT, CDR2 FYEKMQ (reference sequence). Combining the CDR3 with reference TRBV13 and TRBJ2-5 gives the whole variable domain AAGVIQSPRHLIKEKRETATLKCYPIPRHDTVYWYQQGPGQDPQFLISFYEKMQSDKGSIPDRFSAQQFSDYHSELNMSSLELGDSALYFCASSLTETQYFGPGTRLLVL.

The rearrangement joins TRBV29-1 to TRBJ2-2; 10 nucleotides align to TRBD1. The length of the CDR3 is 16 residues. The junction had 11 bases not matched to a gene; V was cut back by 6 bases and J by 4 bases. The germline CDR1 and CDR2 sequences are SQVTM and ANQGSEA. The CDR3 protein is CSVGKRDRGSTGELFF. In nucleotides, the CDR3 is TGCAGCGTCGGGAAACGGGACAGGGGTAGCACCGGGGAGCTGTTTTTT.

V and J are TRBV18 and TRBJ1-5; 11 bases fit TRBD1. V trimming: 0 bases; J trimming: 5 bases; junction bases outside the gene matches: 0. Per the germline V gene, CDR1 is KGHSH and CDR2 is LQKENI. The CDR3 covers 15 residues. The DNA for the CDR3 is TGTGCCAGCTCACCACCGGGACAGGGGGATCAGCCCCAGCATTTT. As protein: CASSPPGQGDQPQHF.

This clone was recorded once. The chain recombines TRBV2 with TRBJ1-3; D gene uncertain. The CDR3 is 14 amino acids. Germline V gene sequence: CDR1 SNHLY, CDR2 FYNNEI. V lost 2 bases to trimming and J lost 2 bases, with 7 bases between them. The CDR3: CASSENGPGNTIYF. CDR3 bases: TGTGCCAGCAGTGAAAACGGTCCTGGAAACACCATATATTTT.